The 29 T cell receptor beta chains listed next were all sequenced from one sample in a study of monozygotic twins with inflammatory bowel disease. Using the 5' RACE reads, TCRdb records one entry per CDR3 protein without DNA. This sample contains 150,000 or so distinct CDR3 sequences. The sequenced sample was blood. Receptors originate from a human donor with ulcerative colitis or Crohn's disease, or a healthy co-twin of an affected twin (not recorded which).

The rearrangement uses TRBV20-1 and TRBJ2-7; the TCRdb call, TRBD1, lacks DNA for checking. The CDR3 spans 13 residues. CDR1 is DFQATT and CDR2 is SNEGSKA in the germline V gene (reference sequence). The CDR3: CSASGQGSYEQYF.

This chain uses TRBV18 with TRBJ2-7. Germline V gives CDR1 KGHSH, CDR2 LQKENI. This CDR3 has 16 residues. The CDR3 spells CASSPLSTGVPHEQYF.

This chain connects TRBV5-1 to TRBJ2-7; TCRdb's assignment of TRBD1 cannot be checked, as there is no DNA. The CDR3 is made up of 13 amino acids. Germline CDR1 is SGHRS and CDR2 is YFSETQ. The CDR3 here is CASSYYQGYEQYF.

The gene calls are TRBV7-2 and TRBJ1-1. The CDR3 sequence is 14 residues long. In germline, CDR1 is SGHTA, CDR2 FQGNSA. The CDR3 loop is CASSLGHMNTEAFF.

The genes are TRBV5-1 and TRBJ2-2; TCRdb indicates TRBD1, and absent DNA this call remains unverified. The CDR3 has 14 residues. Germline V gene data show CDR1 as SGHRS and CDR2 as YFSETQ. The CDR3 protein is CASSPEFGGGELFF.

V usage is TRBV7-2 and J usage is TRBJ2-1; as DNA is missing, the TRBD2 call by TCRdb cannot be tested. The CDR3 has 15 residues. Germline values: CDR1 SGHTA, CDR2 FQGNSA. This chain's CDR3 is CASSLTSGSLGEQFF.

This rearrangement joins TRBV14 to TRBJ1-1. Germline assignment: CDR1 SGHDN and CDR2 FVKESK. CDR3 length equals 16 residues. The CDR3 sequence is CSSSPGGRVANTEAFF.

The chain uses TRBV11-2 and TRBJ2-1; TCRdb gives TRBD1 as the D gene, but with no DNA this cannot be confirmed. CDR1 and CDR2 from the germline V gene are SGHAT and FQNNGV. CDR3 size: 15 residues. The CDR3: CASSLLNNRGNEQFF.

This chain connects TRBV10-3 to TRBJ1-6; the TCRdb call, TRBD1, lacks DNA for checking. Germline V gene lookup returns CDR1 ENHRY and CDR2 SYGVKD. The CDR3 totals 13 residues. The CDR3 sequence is CAIRETGASPLHF.

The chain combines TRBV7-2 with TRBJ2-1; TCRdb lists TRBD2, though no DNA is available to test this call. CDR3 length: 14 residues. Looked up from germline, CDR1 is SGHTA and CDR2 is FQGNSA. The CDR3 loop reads CASSLTSGDNEQFF.

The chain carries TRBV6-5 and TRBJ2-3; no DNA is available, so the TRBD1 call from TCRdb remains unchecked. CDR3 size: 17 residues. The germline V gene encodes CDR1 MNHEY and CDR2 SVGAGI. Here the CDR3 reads CASSYTRDGRWIDTQYF.

The CDR3 region is CSVPSGVARHGYTF. The chain is built from TRBV29-1 and TRBJ1-2; TCRdb picks TRBD1, but there is no DNA to check that call. The CDR3 has 14 amino acids. Germline V gene sequence: CDR1 SQVTM, CDR2 ANQGSEA. The full variable domain, rest sourced from reference TRBV29-1 and TRBJ1-2, is SAVISQKPSRDICQRGTSLTIQCQVDSQVTMMFWYRQQPGQSLTLIATANQGSEATYESGFVIDKFPISRPNLTFSTLTVSNMSPEDSSIYLCSVPSGVARHGYTFGSGTRLTVV.

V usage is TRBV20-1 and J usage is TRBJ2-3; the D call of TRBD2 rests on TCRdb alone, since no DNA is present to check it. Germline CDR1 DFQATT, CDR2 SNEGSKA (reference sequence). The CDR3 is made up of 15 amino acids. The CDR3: CSADRRLAVKDTQYF.

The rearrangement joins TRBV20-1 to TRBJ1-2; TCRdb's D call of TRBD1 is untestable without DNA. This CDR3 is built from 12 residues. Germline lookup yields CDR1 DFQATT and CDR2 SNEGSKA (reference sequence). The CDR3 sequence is CSAGPDVGGYTF.

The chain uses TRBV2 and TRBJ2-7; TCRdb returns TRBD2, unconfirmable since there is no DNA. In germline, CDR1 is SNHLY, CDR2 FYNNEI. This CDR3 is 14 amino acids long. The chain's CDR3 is CASSGLALNYEQYF.

The chain's CDR3 is CASSRRRGYTGELFF. The chain couples TRBV3-1 to TRBJ2-2; TCRdb calls TRBD2, which cannot be checked without DNA. The CDR3 length is 15 residues. The germline V gene has CDR1 LGHDT and CDR2 YNNKEL (reference sequence).

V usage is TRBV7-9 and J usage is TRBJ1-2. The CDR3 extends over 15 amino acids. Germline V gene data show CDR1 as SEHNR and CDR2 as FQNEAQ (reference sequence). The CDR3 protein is CASSLVSPQSYGYTF.

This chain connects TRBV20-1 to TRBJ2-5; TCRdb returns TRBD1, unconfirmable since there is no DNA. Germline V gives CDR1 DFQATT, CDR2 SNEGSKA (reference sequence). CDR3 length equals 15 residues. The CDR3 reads CSASLGALAGETQYF.

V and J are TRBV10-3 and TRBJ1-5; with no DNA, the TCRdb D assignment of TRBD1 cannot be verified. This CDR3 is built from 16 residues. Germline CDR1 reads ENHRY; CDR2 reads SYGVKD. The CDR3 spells CAISRDPDSSNQPQHF.

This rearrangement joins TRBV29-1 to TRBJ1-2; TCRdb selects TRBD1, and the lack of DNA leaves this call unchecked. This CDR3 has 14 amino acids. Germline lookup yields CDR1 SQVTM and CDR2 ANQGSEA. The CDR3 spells CSVITGQFHYGYTF.

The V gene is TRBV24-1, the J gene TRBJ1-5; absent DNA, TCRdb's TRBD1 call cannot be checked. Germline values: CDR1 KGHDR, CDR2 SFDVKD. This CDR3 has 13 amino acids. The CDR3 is CATGGQGGQPQHF.

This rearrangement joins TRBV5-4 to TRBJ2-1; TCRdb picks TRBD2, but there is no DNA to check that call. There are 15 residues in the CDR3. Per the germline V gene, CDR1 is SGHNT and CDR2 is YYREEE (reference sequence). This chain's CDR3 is CASSLGLAAYNEQFF.

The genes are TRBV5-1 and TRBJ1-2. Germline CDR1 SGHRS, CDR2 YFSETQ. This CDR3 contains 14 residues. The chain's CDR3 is CASSLDNTDYGYTF.

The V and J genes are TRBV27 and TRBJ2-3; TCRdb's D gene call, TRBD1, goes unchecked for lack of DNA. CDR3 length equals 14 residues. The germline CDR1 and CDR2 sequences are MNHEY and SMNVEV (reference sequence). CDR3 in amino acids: CASSLTGGTDTQYF.

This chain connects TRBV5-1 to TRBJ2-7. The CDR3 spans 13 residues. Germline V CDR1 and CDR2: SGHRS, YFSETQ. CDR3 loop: CASSLDDYYEQYF.

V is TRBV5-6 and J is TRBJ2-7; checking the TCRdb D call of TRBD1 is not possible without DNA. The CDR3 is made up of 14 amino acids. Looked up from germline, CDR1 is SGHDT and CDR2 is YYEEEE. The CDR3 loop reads CASSRDRENYEQYF.

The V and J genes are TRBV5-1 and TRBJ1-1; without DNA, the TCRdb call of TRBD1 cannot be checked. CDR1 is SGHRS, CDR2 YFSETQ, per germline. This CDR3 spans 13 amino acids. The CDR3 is CASSSGANTEAFF.

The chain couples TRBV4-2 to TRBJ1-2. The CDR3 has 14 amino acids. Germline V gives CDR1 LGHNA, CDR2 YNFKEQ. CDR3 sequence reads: CASSQDVRVYGYTF.

CDR3 amino acids: CASSATGATNTQYF. The genes are TRBV9 and TRBJ2-3; the D gene TCRdb calls, TRBD1, cannot be checked with no DNA. This CDR3 contains 14 residues. Germline V lookup: CDR1 SGDLS, CDR2 YYNGEE.